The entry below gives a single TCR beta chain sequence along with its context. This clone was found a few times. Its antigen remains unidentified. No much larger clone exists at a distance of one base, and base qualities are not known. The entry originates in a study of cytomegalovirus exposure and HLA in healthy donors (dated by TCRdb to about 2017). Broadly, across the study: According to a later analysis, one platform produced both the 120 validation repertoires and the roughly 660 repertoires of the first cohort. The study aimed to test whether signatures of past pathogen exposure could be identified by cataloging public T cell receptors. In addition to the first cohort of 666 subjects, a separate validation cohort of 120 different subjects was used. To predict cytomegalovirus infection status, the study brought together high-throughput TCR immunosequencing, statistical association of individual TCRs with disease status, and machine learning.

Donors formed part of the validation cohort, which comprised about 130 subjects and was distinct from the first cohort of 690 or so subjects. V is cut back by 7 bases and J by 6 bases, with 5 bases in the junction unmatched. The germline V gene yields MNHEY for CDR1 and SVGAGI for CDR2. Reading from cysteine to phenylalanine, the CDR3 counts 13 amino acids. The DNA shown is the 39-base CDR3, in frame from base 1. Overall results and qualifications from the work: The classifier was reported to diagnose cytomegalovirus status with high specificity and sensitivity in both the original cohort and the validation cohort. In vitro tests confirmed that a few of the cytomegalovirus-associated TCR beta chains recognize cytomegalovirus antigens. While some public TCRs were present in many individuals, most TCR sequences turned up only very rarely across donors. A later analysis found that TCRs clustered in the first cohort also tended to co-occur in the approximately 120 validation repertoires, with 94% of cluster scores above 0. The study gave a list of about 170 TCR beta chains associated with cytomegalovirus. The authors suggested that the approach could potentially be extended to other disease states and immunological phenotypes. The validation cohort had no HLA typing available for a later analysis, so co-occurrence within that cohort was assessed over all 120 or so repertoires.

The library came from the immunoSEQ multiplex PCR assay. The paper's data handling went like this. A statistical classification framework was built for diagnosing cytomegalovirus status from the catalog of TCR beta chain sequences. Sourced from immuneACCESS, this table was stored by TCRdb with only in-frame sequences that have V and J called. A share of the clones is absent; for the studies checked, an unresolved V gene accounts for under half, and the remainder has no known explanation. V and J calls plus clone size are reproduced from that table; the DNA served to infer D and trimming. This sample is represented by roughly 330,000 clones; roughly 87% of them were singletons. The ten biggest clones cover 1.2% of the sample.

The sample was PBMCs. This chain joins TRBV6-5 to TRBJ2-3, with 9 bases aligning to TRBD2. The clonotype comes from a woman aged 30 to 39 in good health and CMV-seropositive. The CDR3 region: CASTGTSWDTQYF. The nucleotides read TGTGCCAGCACCGGGACTAGCTGGGATACGCAGTATTTT.